Described below is a single TCR beta chain sequence and its context. What it binds is not known. Trimming removed 4 bases at V and 7 bases at J, with 10 bases between. Germline V gene lookup returns CDR1 SGHTA and CDR2 FQGTGA. This CDR3 is 13 amino acids long. These data are taken from a study of T cell responses to AZD1222 COVID-19 vaccine. Regarding the study as a whole: The study sampled repertoires only after the peak T cell response. The number of AZD1222 recipients seropositive at baseline was only five or six.

Produced via immunoSEQ multiplex PCR; TCRdb's table is partial and in-frame only. The table records some 180,000 clones, 94% of them present only once. This sample comprised peripheral blood, obtained 28 days after the second AZD1222 dose. The V and J genes are TRBV7-3 and TRBJ2-2, with a weak D call TRBD2 (5 bases). This clonotype was obtained from an adult who received the AZD1222 COVID-19 vaccine. The CDR3 bases are TGTGCCAGCAGCTCCCCCGGGGACGGGGAGCTGTTTTTT. Translating gives CASSSPGDGELFF.